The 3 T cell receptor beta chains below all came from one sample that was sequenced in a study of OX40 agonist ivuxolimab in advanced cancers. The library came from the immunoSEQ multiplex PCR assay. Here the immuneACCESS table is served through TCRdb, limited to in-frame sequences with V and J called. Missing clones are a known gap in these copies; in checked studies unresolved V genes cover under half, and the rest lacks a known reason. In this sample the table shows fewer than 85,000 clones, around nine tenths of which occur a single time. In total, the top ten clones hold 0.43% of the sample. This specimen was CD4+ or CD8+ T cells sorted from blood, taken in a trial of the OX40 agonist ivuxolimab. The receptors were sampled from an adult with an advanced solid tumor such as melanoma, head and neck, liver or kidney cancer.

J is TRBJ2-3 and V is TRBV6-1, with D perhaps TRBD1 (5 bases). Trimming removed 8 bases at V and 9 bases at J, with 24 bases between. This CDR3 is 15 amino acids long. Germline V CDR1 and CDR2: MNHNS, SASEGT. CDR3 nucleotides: TGTGCCAGCGACATACAGGTACTGGAGATCGGGACGCAGTATTTT. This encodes CASDIQVLEIGTQYF.

As DNA, the CDR3 is TGTGCCAGCAGCTCCGGATTACAGGGGGCCCACGAGCAGTACTTC. Translated: CASSSGLQGAHEQYF. The V call is TRBV7-2, the J call TRBJ2-7; 9 bases are a match to TRBD1. V was clipped by 4 bases and J by 5 bases; unmatched bases: 9. Germline V CDR1 and CDR2: SGHTA, FQGNSA. There are 15 residues in the CDR3.

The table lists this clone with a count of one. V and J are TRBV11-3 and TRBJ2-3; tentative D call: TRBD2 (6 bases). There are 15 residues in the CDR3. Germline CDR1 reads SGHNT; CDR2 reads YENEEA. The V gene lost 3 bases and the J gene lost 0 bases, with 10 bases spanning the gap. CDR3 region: CASSFQGTSTDTQYF. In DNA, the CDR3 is TGTGCCAGCAGCTTTCAAGGGACTAGCACAGATACGCAGTATTTT.